This TCR beta chain emerged from a study of shared clonotypes between healthy human individuals. This clone appeared a single time. Antigen: not known. Healthy HIV-negative adults with no recent acute infections or vaccinations were recruited as donors. Some clones are missing from TCRdb's copy, which holds only in-frame ones; the method was immunoSEQ multiplex PCR. This table holds roughly 700,000 clones, around 67% found once. Whole-study findings and limits: Naive subsets typically showed greater estimated richness than memory subsets.

Germline-derived CDR1 and CDR2 are SSHAT and FNYEAQ (reference sequence). Trimming removed 1 base from V and 5 bases from J, with 14 bases in between. The CDR3 has 15 amino acids. J is TRBJ2-5 and V is TRBV7-7; a weak D match, TRBD2 (6 bases). The sequence came from a woman aged 30 to 39 in good health. The sequenced sample was memory CD4+ T cells sorted from blood. Subset: CD45RA-negative fraction. CDR3 amino acids: CASSLGGTSRETQYF. Here the CDR3 DNA reads TGTGCCAGCAGCTTAGGGGGCACTAGCCGGGAGACCCAGTACTTC. Filled out from reference TRBV7-7 and TRBJ2-5, the complete variable domain reads GAGVSQSPRYKVTKRGQDVTLRCDPISSHATLYWYQQALGQGPEFLTYFNYEAQPDKSGLPSDRFSAERPEGSISTLTIQRTEQRDSAMYRCASSLGGTSRETQYFGPGTRLLVL.